The rows below give T cell receptor beta chains drawn from one sample of a study of blood T cell repertoires in COVID-19. Sequencing was performed with immunoSEQ multiplex PCR; in TCRdb, only in-frame clones are kept and a portion is missing. Of more than 200,000 clones in the sample, 85% to 90% were seen once. Sample: peripheral blood. These receptors originate from a man aged 30 to 39 with COVID-19, enrolled during active disease. CDR3s include the opening cysteine and the closing phenylalanine or tryptophan.

TRBV24-1	TRBJ1-2	CATSDSGQGVYGYTF
TRBV19	TRBJ1-3	CASSMGQIFSGNTIYF
TRBV5-4	TRBJ1-2	CASSSPGTGGNYGYTF
TRBV4-2	TRBJ2-1	CASSQEGSGLAQYPMDEQFF
TRBV4-3	TRBJ1-4	CASSQDGGRGDEKLFF
TRBV7-8	TRBJ2-7	CASSPYYEQYF
TRBV12-5	TRBJ1-1	CASGLNGPEAFF
TRBV15	TRBJ2-1	CATSRASRRKEQFF
TRBV9	TRBJ2-2	CASSGTSRPFANTGELFF
TRBV10-3	TRBJ1-2	CAISEEGTGYYGYTF
TRBV11-1	TRBJ1-1	CASSSRTQGAAEAFF
TRBV18	TRBJ1-2	CASSLAGTGNYGYTF
TRBV11-2	TRBJ2-1	CASSLNPVSSYNEQFF
TRBV7-7	TRBJ2-7	CASSLARGMAYEQYF
TRBV7-8	TRBJ2-7	CASSPHRSGLGSYEQYF
TRBV3-1/TRBV3-2	TRBJ1-2	CASSQVGQGGYGYTF
TRBV29-1	TRBJ1-1	CSVDRQGTEAFF
TRBV29-1	TRBJ2-7	CSASGTGVSYEQYF